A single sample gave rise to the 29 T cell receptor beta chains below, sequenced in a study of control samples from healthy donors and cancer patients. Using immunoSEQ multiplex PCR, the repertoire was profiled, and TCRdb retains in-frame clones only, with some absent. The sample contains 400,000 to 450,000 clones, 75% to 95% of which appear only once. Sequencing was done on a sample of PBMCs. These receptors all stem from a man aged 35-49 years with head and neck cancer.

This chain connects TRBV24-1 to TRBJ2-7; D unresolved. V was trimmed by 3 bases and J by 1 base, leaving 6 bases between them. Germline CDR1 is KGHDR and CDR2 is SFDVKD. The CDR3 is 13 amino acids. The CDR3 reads CATSDATSYEQYF. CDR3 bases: TGTGCCACCAGTGATGCTACATCCTACGAGCAGTACTTC.

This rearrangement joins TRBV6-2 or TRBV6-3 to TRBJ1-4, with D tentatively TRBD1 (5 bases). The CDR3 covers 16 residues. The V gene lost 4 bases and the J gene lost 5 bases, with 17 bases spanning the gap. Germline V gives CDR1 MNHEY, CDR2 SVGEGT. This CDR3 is CASSSDSYFRNEKLFF. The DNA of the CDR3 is TGTGCCAGCAGTTCAGACAGCTATTTTCGGAATGAAAAACTGTTTTTT.

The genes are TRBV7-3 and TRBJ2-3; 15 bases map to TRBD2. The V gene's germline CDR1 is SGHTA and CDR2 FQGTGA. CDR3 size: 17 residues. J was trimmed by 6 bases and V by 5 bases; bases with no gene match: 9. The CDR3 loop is CASSPGTSGGTRDTQYF. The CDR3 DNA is TGTGCCAGCAGCCCTGGGACTAGCGGGGGGACCAGGGATACGCAGTATTTT.

The CDR3 region is CASSPDRRSTGELFF. In nucleotides, the CDR3 is TGTGCCAGCAGTCCCGACAGGCGCAGCACCGGGGAGCTGTTTTTT. This chain connects TRBV6-2 or TRBV6-3 to TRBJ2-2, with TRBD1 as a possible D gene (6 bases). The V gene lost 5 bases and the J gene lost 4 bases, with 14 bases spanning the gap. Germline V CDR1 and CDR2: MNHEY, SVGEGT. The CDR3 extends over 15 amino acids.

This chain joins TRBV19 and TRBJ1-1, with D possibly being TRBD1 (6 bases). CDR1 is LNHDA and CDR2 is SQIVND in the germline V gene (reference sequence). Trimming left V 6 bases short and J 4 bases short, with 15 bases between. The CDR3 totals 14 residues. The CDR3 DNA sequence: TGTGCCAGTAGCTTACAGGGTGGAAGCACTGAAGCTTTCTTT. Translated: CASSLQGGSTEAFF.

CDR3 sequence reads: CASVLHGEQYF. The CDR3 DNA sequence: TGTGCCAGCGTCCTTCATGGGGAGCAGTACTTC. The chain combines TRBV7-9 with TRBJ2-7; D is unresolved. CDR3 length: 11 residues. Germline V gene data show CDR1 as SEHNR and CDR2 as FQNEAQ (reference sequence). V dropped 8 bases and J dropped 7 bases, with 12 bases sitting between them.

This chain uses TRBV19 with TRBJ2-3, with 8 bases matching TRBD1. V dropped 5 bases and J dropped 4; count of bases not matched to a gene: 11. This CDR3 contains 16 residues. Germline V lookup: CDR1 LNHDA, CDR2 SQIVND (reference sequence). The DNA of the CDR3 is TGTGCCAGTAGTTTCCCCGGACAGGGATGGGCAGATACGCAGTATTTT. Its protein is CASSFPGQGWADTQYF.

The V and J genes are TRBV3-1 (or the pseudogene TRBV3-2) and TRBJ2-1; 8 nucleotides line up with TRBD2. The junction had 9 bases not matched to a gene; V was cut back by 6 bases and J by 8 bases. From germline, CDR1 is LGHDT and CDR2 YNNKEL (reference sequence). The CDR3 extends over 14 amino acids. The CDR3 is CASRTGTSSYEQFF. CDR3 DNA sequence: TGTGCCAGCAGGACCGGGACTAGTTCCTATGAGCAGTTCTTC.

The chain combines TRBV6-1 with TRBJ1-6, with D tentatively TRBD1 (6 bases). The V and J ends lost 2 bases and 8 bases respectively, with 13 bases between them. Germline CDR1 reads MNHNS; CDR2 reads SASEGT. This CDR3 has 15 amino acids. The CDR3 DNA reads TGTGCCAGCAGTGAAAACCGAGGGGGGTATTCACCCCTCCACTTT. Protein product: CASSENRGGYSPLHF.

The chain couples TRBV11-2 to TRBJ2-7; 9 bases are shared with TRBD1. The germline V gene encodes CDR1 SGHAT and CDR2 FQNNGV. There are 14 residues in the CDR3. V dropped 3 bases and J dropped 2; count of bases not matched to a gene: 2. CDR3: CASSFRDRAYEQYF. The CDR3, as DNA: TGTGCCAGCAGCTTTAGGGACAGGGCCTACGAGCAGTACTTC.

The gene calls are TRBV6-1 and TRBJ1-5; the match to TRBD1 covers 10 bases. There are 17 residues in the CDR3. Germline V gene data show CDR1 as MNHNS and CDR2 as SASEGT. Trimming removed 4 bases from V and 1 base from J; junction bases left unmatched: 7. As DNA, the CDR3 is TGTGCCAGCAGTGCTGGACAGGGGGGACGGAGCAATCAGCCCCAGCATTTT. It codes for CASSAGQGGRSNQPQHF.

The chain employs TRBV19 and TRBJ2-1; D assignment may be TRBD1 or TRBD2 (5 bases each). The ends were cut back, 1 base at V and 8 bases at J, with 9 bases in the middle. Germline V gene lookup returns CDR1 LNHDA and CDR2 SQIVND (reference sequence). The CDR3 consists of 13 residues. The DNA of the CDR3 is TGTGCCAGTAGTATAGGAGGGGTTTATGAGCAGTTCTTC. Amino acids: CASSIGGVYEQFF.

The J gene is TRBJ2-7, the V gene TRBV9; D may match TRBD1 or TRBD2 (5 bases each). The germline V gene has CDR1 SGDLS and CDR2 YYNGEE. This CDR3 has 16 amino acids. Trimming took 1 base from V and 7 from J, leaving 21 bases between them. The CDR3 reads CASSVSGVGMGDEQYF. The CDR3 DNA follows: TGTGCCAGCAGCGTATCCGGGGTGGGAATGGGGGATGAGCAGTACTTC.

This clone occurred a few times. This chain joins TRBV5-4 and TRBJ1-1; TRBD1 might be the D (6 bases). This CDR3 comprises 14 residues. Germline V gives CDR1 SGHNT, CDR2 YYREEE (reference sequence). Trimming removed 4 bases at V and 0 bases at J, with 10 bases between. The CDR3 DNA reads TGTGCCAGCAGCCCGGACAGTCTGAACACTGAAGCTTTCTTT. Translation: CASSPDSLNTEAFF.

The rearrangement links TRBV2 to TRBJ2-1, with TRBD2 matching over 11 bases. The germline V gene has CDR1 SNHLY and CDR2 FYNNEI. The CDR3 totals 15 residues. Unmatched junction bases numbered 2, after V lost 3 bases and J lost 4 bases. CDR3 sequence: CASSDGTSGYNEQFF. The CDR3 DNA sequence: TGTGCCAGCAGTGACGGGACTAGCGGTTACAATGAGCAGTTCTTC.

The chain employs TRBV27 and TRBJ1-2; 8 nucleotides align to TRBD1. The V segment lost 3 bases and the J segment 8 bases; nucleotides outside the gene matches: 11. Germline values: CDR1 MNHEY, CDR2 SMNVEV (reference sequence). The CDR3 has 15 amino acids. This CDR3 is CASSFSGGQGGGYTF. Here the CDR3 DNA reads TGTGCCAGCAGTTTCTCCGGAGGACAGGGCGGAGGCTACACCTTC.

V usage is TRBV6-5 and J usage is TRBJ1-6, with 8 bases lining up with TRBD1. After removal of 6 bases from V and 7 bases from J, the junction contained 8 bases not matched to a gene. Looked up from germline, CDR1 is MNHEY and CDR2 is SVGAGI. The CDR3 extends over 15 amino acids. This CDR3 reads CASSRAGQGNSPLHF. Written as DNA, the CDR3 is TGTGCCAGCAGCCGTGCCGGACAGGGAAATTCACCCCTCCACTTT.

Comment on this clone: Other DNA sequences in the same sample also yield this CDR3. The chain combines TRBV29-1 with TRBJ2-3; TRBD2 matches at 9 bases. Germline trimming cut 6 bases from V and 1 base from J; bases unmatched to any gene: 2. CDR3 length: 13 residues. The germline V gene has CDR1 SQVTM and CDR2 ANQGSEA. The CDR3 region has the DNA TGCAGCGTCGCGGGAGGGGGCACAGATACGCAGTATTTT. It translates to CSVAGGGTDTQYF.

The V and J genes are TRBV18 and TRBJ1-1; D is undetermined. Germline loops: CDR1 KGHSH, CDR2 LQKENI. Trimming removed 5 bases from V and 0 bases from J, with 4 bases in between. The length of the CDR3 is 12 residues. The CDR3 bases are TGTGCCAGCTCATTTATGAACACTGAAGCTTTCTTT. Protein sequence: CASSFMNTEAFF.

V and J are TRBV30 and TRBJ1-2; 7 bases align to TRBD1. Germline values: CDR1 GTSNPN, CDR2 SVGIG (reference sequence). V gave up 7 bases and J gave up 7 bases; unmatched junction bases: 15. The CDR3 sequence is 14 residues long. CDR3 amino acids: CASQQGTRRGGYTF. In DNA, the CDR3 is TGTGCCTCCCAACAGGGGACCCGACGCGGTGGCTACACCTTC.

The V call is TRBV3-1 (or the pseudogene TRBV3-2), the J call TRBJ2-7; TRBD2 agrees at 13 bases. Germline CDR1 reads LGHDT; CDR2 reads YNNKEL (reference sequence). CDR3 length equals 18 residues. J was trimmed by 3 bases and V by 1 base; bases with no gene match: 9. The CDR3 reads CASSQAPLTSGRYYEQYF. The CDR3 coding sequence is TGTGCCAGCAGCCAAGCCCCTTTGACTAGCGGGAGGTACTACGAGCAGTACTTC.

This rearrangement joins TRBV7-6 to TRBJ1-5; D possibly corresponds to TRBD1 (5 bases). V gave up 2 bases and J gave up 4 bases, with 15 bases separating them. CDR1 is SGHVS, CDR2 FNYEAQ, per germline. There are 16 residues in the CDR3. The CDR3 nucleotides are TGTGCCAGCAGCTTAATCGGGGGAGCCTCTAATCAGCCCCAGCATTTT. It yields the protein CASSLIGGASNQPQHF.

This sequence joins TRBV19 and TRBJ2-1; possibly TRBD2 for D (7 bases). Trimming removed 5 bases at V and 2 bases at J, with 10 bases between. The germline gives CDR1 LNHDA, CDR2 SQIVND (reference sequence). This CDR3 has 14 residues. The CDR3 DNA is TGTGCCAGTAGTGCCGGGGGGCCCTACAATGAGCAGTTCTTC. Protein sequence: CASSAGGPYNEQFF.

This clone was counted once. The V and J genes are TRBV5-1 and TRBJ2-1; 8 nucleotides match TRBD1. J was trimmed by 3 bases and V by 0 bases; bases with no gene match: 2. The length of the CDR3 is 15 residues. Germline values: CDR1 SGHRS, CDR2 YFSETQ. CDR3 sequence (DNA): TGCGCCAGCAGCTTGGCGGGACAGGACTACAATGAGCAGTTCTTC. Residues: CASSLAGQDYNEQFF. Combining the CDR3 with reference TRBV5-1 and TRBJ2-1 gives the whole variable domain KAGVTQTPRYLIKTRGQQVTLSCSPISGHRSVSWYQQTPGQGLQFLFEYFSETQRNKGNFPGRFSGRQFSNSRSEMNVSTLELGDSALYLCASSLAGQDYNEQFFGPGTRLTVL.

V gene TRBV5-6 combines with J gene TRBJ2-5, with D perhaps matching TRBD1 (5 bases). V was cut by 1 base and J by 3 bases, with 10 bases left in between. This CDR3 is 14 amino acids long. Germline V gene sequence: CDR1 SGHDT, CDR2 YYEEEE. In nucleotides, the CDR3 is TGTGCCAGCAGCTTGCCCGGCAGGGAAGAGACCCAGTACTTC. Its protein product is CASSLPGREETQYF.

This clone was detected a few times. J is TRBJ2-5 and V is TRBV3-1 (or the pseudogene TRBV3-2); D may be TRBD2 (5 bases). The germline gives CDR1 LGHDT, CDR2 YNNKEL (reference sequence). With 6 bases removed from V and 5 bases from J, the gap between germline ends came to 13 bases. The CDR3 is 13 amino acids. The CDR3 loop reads CASRTRGGETQYF. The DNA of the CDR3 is TGTGCCAGCAGGACTCGGGGTGGGGAGACCCAGTACTTC.

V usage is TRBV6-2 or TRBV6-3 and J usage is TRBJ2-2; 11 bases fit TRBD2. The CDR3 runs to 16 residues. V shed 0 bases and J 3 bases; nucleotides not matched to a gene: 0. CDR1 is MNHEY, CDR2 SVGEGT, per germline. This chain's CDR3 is CASSYSTSGDTGELFF. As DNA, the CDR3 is TGTGCCAGCAGTTACTCGACTAGCGGGGACACCGGGGAGCTGTTTTTT.

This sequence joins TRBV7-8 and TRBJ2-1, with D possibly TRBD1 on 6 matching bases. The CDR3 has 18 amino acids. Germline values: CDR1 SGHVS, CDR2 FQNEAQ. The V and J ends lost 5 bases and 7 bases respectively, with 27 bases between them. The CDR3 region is CASSTPRRIGQLGNEQFF. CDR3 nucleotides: TGTGCCAGCAGCACCCCCCGGCGGATCGGACAGCTCGGGAATGAGCAGTTCTTC.

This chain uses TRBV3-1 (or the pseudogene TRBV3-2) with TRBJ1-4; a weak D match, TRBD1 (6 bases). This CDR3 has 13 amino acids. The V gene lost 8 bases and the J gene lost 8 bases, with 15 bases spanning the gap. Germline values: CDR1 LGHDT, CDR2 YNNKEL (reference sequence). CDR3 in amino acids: CASGHREGEKLFF. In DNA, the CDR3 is TGTGCCAGCGGGCACAGGGAAGGCGAAAAACTGTTTTTT.